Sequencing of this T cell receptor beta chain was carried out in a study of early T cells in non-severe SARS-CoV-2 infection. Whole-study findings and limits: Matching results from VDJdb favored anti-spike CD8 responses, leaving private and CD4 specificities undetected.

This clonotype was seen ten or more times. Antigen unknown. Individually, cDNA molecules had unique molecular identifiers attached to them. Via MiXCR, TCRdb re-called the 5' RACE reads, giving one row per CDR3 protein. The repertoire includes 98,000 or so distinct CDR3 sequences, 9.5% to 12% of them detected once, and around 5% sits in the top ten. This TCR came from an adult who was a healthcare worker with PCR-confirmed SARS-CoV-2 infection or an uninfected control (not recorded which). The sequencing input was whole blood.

The CDR3 region has the DNA TGTGCCAGCAGCCACGATTTAGCGGGGGGTTTCTACGAGCAGTACTTC. Its translation: CASSHDLAGGFYEQYF. This chain connects TRBV3-1 to TRBJ2-7; TRBD2 matches 10 bases. This CDR3 region has 16 residues. Germline trimming cut 3 bases from V and 3 bases from J; bases unmatched to any gene: 8. In germline, CDR1 is LGHDT, CDR2 YNNKEL (reference sequence).